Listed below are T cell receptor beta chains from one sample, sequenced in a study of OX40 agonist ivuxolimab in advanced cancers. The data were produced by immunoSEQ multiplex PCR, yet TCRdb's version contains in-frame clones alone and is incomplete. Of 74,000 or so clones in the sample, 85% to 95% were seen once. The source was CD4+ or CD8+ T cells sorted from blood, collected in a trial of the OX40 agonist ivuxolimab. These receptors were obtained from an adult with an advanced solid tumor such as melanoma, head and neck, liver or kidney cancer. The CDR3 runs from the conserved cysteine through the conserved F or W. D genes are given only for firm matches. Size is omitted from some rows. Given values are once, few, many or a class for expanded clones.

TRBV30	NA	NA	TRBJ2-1	CACRDRPGSYNEQFF	TGTGCCTGCCGAGACAGACCAGGCTCCTACAATGAGCAGTTCTTC
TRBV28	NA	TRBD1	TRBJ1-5	CASSLAGQGQPQHF	TGTGCCAGCAGTTTGGCCGGACAGGGTCAGCCCCAGCATTTT
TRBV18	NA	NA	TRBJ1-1	CATSDGGDTEAFF	TGTGCCACCTCCGATGGGGGGGACACTGAAGCTTTCTTT
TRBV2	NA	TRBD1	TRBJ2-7	CASSPDRGGYEQYF	TGTGCCAGCAGTCCGGACAGGGGTGGATACGAGCAGTACTTC
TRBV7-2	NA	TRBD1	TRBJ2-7	CASSSRTGRSYEQYF	TGTGCCAGCAGCTCCAGGACAGGGAGGTCCTACGAGCAGTACTTC
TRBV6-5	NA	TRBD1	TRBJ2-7	CASSYSGQGFQYF	TGTGCCAGCAGTTACTCGGGACAGGGCTTTCAGTACTTC
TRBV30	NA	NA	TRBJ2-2	CAWSELGTGELFF	TGTGCCTGGAGTGAACTAGGAACCGGGGAGCTGTTTTTT
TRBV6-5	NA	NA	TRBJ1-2	CASSYSDTYGYTF	TGTGCCAGCAGTTACTCGGACACCTATGGCTACACCTTC
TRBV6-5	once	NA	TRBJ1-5	CASSLGFHSNQPQHF	TGTGCCAGCAGTCTCGGGTTCCATAGCAATCAGCCCCAGCATTTT
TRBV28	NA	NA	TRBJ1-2	CASTAGDSYGYTF	TGTGCCAGCACAGCAGGGGACTCCTATGGCTACACCTTC
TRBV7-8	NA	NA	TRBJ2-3	CASSFSGGTDTQYF	TGTGCCAGCAGCTTTTCAGGAGGCACAGATACGCAGTATTTT
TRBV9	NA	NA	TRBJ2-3	CASSATDFTDTQYF	TGTGCCAGCAGCGCGACAGATTTCACAGATACGCAGTATTTT
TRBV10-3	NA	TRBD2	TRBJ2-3	CAISESERGGISDTQYF	TGTGCCATCAGTGAGTCTGAGCGGGGGGGCATCTCAGATACGCAGTATTTT
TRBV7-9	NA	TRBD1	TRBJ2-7	CASSLGGTVAREQYF	TGTGCCAGCAGCTTAGGGGGGACAGTCGCACGCGAGCAGTACTTC
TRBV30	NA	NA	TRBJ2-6	CATGMGANVLTF	TGTGCCACGGGGATGGGGGCCAACGTCCTGACTTTC
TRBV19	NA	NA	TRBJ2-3	CASSILGDTDTQYF	TGTGCCAGTAGTATTCTCGGGGACACAGATACGCAGTATTTT
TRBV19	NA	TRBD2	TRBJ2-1	CASSIGVGRGGLPYNEQFF	TGTGCCAGTAGTATAGGGGTAGGACGGGGGGGCCTCCCCTACAATGAGCAGTTCTTC
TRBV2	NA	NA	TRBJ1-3	CASKANSGNTIYF	TGTGCCAGCAAGGCTAACTCTGGAAACACCATATATTTT
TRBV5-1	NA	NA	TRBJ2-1	CASSLLGVPQFF	TGCGCCAGCAGCTTGTTAGGCGTGCCGCAGTTCTTC
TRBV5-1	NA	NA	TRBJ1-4	CASSLSPSNEKLFF	TGCGCCAGCAGCTTGAGTCCGAGTAATGAAAAACTGTTTTTT
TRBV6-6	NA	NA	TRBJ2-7	CASSFTGSEQYF	TGTGCCAGCAGTTTCACAGGTTCAGAGCAGTACTTC
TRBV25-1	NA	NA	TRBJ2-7	CASSASHYEQYF	TGTGCCAGCAGTGCCTCCCATTACGAGCAGTACTTC
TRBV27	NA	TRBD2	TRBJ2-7	CASSFTSGHTYEQYF	TGTGCCAGCAGTTTCACTAGCGGGCATACCTACGAGCAGTACTTC
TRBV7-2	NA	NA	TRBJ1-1	CASSLEGRLNTEAFF	TGTGCCAGCAGCTTAGAAGGACGGTTGAACACTGAAGCTTTCTTT
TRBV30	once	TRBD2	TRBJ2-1	CAWRIPPTSFNEQFF	TGTGCCTGGAGGATTCCACCGACTAGCTTCAATGAGCAGTTCTTC
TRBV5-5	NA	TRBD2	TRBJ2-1	CASGSLAGGNNEQFF	TGTGCCAGCGGATCGCTAGCGGGGGGAAACAATGAGCAGTTCTTC
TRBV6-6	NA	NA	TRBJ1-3	CASSSPASGNTIYF	TGTGCCAGCAGTTCTCCGGCCTCTGGAAACACCATATATTTT
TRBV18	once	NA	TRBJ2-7	CASSFPRSDRITYEQYF	TGTGCCAGCTCATTCCCCAGAAGCGACCGAATTACCTACGAGCAGTACTTC
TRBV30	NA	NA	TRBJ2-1	CAWSRDRGPRFDNEQFF	TGTGCCTGGAGTCGGGATCGGGGGCCGCGTTTTGACAATGAGCAGTTCTTC
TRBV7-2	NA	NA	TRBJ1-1	CASSRDIISLVTEAFF	TGTGCCAGCAGCCGGGACATAATCTCACTGGTCACTGAAGCTTTCTTT
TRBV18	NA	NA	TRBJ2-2	CASSPNPGTGELFF	TGTGCCAGCTCACCAAATCCCGGCACCGGGGAGCTGTTTTTT
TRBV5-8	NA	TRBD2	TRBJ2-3	CASSWTSGASTDTQYF	TGTGCCAGCAGCTGGACTAGCGGGGCCAGCACAGATACGCAGTATTTT
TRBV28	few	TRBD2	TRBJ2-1	CASRTSGSSEFF	TGTGCCAGCAGGACTAGCGGGAGTAGTGAGTTCTTC
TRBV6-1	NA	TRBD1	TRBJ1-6	CASSERSGTAYNSPLHF	TGTGCCAGCAGTGAAAGATCCGGGACAGCATATAATTCACCCCTCCACTTT
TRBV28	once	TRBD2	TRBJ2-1	CASSTPGLASVYGEQFF	TGTGCCAGCAGTACTCCGGGACTAGCCTCCGTTTATGGTGAGCAGTTCTTC
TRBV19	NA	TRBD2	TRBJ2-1	CASRGGNEQFF	TGTGCCAGTAGGGGGGGGAATGAGCAGTTCTTC
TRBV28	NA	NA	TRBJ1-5	CASSLSQGNQPQHF	TGTGCCAGCAGTTTGTCCCAGGGGAATCAGCCCCAGCATTTT
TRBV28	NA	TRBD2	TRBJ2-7	CASSLASGRAYEQYF	TGTGCCAGCAGTTTAGCTAGCGGGAGGGCCTACGAGCAGTACTTC
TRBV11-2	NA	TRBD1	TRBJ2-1	CASSQVGGTGAGSYNEQFF	TGTGCCAGCAGCCAGGTAGGGGGAACAGGGGCAGGGTCCTACAATGAGCAGTTCTTC
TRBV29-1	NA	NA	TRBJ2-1	CSVEGQNNEQFF	TGCAGCGTTGAAGGACAAAACAATGAGCAGTTCTTC
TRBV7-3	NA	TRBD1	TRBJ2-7	CASSPGTGHSYEQYF	TGTGCCAGCAGCCCCGGGACAGGTCACTCCTACGAGCAGTACTTC
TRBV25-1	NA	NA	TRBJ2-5	CASSESTKTLETQYF	TGTGCCAGCAGTGAATCAACAAAGACGCTCGAGACCCAGTACTTC
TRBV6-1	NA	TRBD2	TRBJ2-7	CASSEHSGNGRSSYEQYF	TGTGCCAGCAGTGAACATTCCGGCAACGGGAGGAGCTCCTACGAGCAGTACTTC
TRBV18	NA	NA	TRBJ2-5	CASSPLQGPPETQYF	TGTGCCAGCTCACCACTCCAGGGCCCGCCGGAGACCCAGTACTTC
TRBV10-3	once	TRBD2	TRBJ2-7	CAISETSGSPYEQYF	TGTGCCATCAGTGAGACCAGCGGGAGTCCCTACGAGCAGTACTTC
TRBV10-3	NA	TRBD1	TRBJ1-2	CAISTTGGENYGYTF	TGTGCCATCAGTACTACAGGGGGCGAGAACTATGGCTACACCTTC
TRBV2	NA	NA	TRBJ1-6	CASSRSAGESPLHF	TGTGCCAGCAGTAGGTCGGCAGGGGAATCACCCCTCCACTTT
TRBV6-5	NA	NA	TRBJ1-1	CASRQVLNTEAFF	TGTGCCAGCAGACAGGTATTGAACACTGAAGCTTTCTTT
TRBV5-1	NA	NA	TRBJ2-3	CASSLVPGTGTMGTDTQYF	TGCGCCAGCAGCTTGGTTCCAGGGACTGGCACTATGGGCACAGATACGCAGTATTTT